One and the same sample provided the 22 T cell receptor beta chains below, sequenced in a study of T cell responses to AZD1222 COVID-19 vaccine. TCRdb's table, derived via immunoSEQ multiplex PCR, lists solely in-frame clones and lacks some. The sample holds 120,000 or so clones, around 92% seen once. The sample here was peripheral blood, taken on day 0 of AZD1222 vaccination. The receptors stem from an adult in good health.

The V call is TRBV5-6, the J call TRBJ1-1; D gene unclear. Germline values: CDR1 SGHDT, CDR2 YYEEEE. The V end was cut by 3 bases, the J end by 3 bases, with 3 bases between. This CDR3 region has 11 residues. CDR3 in DNA: TGTGCCAGCAGCTCATACACTGAAGCTTTCTTT. Its protein is CASSSYTEAFF.

The gene calls are TRBV5-6 and TRBJ1-6; D unresolved. The ends were cut back, 4 bases at V and 16 bases at J, with 15 bases in the middle. This CDR3 spans 12 amino acids. Germline V gives CDR1 SGHDT, CDR2 YYEEEE. The CDR3 DNA follows: TGTGCCAGCAGCCGTCCCCTGGCACAGCTCCACTTT. Amino acid sequence: CASSRPLAQLHF.

This clone was seen once. Here the CDR3 reads CASSQDLREGWDTQYF. Here the CDR3 DNA reads TGCGCCAGCAGCCAAGATCTGAGGGAAGGGTGGGATACGCAGTATTTT. The chain combines TRBV4-1 with TRBJ2-3; TRBD2 might be the D (5 bases). From germline, CDR1 is MGHRA and CDR2 YSYEKL. V lost 0 bases and J lost 6, with 16 bases in between. The CDR3 spans 16 residues.

V usage is TRBV2 and J usage is TRBJ2-1; 7 positions match TRBD1. Germline CDR1 SNHLY, CDR2 FYNNEI. The V gene end was trimmed by 6 bases and the J gene end by 11 bases; junction bases not matched to a gene: 10. The CDR3 spans 13 residues. CDR3 sequence (DNA): TGTGCCAGCAGAGACCAACCGACAGGGAAGCAGTTCTTC. This codes for CASRDQPTGKQFF.

The chain joins TRBV5-1 to TRBJ2-7; TRBD1 aligns across 7 bases. Trimming at V came to 5 bases and at J to 0 bases, leaving 8 bases not matched to a gene. The CDR3 spans 15 residues. Germline V gives CDR1 SGHRS, CDR2 YFSETQ. The DNA for the CDR3 is TGCGCCAGCAGTTCCCGCAGGGGGACCTCCTACGAGCAGTACTTC. Its translation is CASSSRRGTSYEQYF.

The rearrangement uses TRBV18 and TRBJ2-3; D remains ambiguous. There are 13 residues in the CDR3. Germline CDR1 KGHSH, CDR2 LQKENI. V was trimmed by 6 bases and J by 4 bases, leaving 11 bases between them. This CDR3 is CASSPRHADTQYF. For the CDR3, the DNA is TGTGCCAGCTCTCCCCGCCACGCAGATACGCAGTATTTT.

The chain links TRBV9 to TRBJ2-3, with D unresolved. CDR1 is SGDLS and CDR2 is YYNGEE in the germline V gene. The CDR3 contains 12 residues. The V gene lost 7 bases and the J gene lost 1 base, with 7 bases spanning the gap. The CDR3 sequence: CASGSGTDTQYF. The CDR3 region has the DNA TGTGCCAGCGGGTCTGGCACAGATACGCAGTATTTT.

This sequence joins TRBV2 and TRBJ1-2; weak D call: TRBD1 (5 bases). V was clipped by 4 bases and J by 3 bases, with 6 bases between them. The CDR3 has 12 residues. Germline assignment: CDR1 SNHLY and CDR2 FYNNEI. CDR3 nucleotides: TGTGCCAGCAGTGGACAGCACTATGGCTACACCTTC. Its translation is CASSGQHYGYTF.

The V gene is TRBV5-1, the J gene TRBJ1-6; weak D call: TRBD1 (5 bases). Trimming pared 0 bases from V and 7 bases from J, leaving 11 bases between. The CDR3 extends over 15 amino acids. From germline, CDR1 is SGHRS and CDR2 YFSETQ. In nucleotides, the CDR3 is TGCGCCAGCAGCTTGGGAGGTGGGGACAATTCACCCCTCCACTTT. Protein: CASSLGGGDNSPLHF.

The chain recombines TRBV4-2 with TRBJ2-7; the match to TRBD2 covers 7 bases. The CDR3 consists of 16 residues. V dropped 0 bases and J dropped 1; count of bases not matched to a gene: 6. CDR1 is LGHNA and CDR2 is YNFKEQ in the germline V gene. Here the CDR3 reads CASSQDWARGSYEQYF. The CDR3 DNA is TGTGCCAGCAGCCAAGATTGGGCGCGGGGGTCCTACGAGCAGTACTTC.

J is TRBJ2-7 and V is TRBV19; 10 positions match TRBD2. The CDR3 covers 14 residues. The germline V gene encodes CDR1 LNHDA and CDR2 SQIVND (reference sequence). V lost 5 bases to trimming and J lost 4 bases; unmatched junction nucleotides: 5. This CDR3 reads CASSVSSGSYEQYF. The CDR3, as DNA: TGTGCCAGTAGTGTGTCTAGCGGGAGTTACGAGCAGTACTTC.

The V and J genes are TRBV7-6 and TRBJ2-7; D uncertain. The CDR3 is 13 residues long. Looked up from germline, CDR1 is SGHVS and CDR2 is FNYEAQ. V was pared by 1 base and J by 4 bases, with 8 bases between. The CDR3 sequence: CASSLGVVYEQYF. The CDR3 nucleotides read TGTGCCAGCAGCTTAGGGGTCGTTTACGAGCAGTACTTC. The variable domain in full, completed from reference TRBV7-6 and TRBJ2-7, reads GAGVSQSPRYKVTKRGQDVALRCDPISGHVSLYWYRQALGQGPEFLTYFNYEAQQDKSGLPNDRFSAERPEGSISTLTIQRTEQRDSAMYRCASSLGVVYEQYFGPGTRLTVT.

The CDR3: CASSVVNGPYNSPLHF. The CDR3 nucleotides read TGTGCCAGCAGTGTTGTGAACGGGCCCTATAATTCACCCCTCCACTTT. The chain combines TRBV6-1 with TRBJ1-6, with D unclear. The CDR3 is 16 residues long. Germline V lookup: CDR1 MNHNS, CDR2 SASEGT. Trimming took off 4 bases at V and 2 bases at J, with 12 bases between the two ends.

The V call is TRBV28, the J call TRBJ2-5; tentatively, D is TRBD2 (6 bases). Trimming left V 6 bases short and J 4 bases short, with 12 bases between. This CDR3 has 13 residues. Germline CDR1 reads MDHEN; CDR2 reads SYDVKM. The CDR3 loop is CASRRGGSETQYF. The CDR3 DNA is TGTGCCAGCAGGCGCGGAGGGTCAGAGACCCAGTACTTC.

The chain joins TRBV5-1 to TRBJ2-1; D not resolved. Trimming stripped 3 bases from V and 4 bases from J, with 11 bases between. CDR3 length: 14 residues. CDR1 and CDR2 from the germline V gene are SGHRS and YFSETQ. CDR3 sequence reads: CASSSAPLYNEQFF. CDR3 sequence (DNA): TGCGCCAGCAGCTCCGCTCCCCTATACAATGAGCAGTTCTTC.

V usage is TRBV7-9 and J usage is TRBJ2-2; 8 nucleotides agree with TRBD2. V lost 6 bases to trimming and J lost 4 bases; unmatched junction nucleotides: 4. Looked up from germline, CDR1 is SEHNR and CDR2 is FQNEAQ (reference sequence). CDR3 length: 14 residues. Here the CDR3 reads CASSPGRGTGELFF. In DNA form, the CDR3 reads TGTGCCAGCAGTCCCGGGAGGGGCACCGGGGAGCTGTTTTTT.

The genes are TRBV7-9 and TRBJ2-7; 10 bases match TRBD1. V gave up 5 bases and J gave up 3 bases; unmatched junction bases: 4. This CDR3 has 14 amino acids. The germline gives CDR1 SEHNR, CDR2 FQNEAQ (reference sequence). The CDR3 region is CASSPGQGDYEQYF. The CDR3 nucleotides read TGTGCCAGCAGCCCCGGACAGGGGGACTACGAGCAGTACTTC.

V gene TRBV7-3 combines with J gene TRBJ2-5; 9 nucleotides line up with TRBD2. The CDR3 has 15 amino acids. In germline, CDR1 is SGHTA, CDR2 FQGTGA. The trim removed 1 base at V and 2 bases at J, leaving 2 bases unmatched. Here the CDR3 reads CASSLRAGGQETQYF. Written as DNA, the CDR3 is TGTGCCAGCAGCTTAAGGGCGGGAGGGCAAGAGACCCAGTACTTC.

This clone was found once. The chain recombines TRBV28 with TRBJ2-3; weak D call: TRBD1 (6 bases). The ends were cut back, 4 bases at V and 3 bases at J, with 11 bases in the middle. CDR3 size: 14 residues. Germline V gene data show CDR1 as MDHEN and CDR2 as SYDVKM. The CDR3 is CASSWTAATDTQYF. CDR3 bases: TGTGCCAGCAGTTGGACAGCCGCAACAGATACGCAGTATTTT.

The chain carries TRBV7-6 and TRBJ1-1; D is possibly TRBD1 (5 bases). Germline V CDR1 and CDR2: SGHVS, FNYEAQ. The CDR3 runs 15 residues. Trimming left V 3 bases short and J 0 bases short, with 11 bases between. CDR3 protein: CASSLGQGMNTEAFF. The CDR3 DNA reads TGTGCCAGCAGCTTGGGGCAGGGTATGAACACTGAAGCTTTCTTT.

The chain recombines TRBV5-6 with TRBJ2-5, with 13 bases identical to TRBD2. Trimming cost V 4 bases and J 1 base; bases outside gene matches: 10. There are 18 residues in the CDR3. Germline V gene sequence: CDR1 SGHDT, CDR2 YYEEEE. The CDR3 DNA reads as TGTGCCAGCAGCACCCTGGGACTAGCGGGGAACGTCCAAGAGACCCAGTACTTC. It translates to CASSTLGLAGNVQETQYF.

This clone was counted a single time. This chain connects TRBV18 to TRBJ1-2, with D possibly being TRBD1 (5 bases). Trimming took 3 bases from V and 0 from J, leaving 17 bases between them. This CDR3 has 17 amino acids. The germline gives CDR1 KGHSH, CDR2 LQKENI. The CDR3 region has the DNA TGTGCCAGCTCACCCAGTAATGCGGGGCGTTCTAACTATGGCTACACCTTC. It yields the protein CASSPSNAGRSNYGYTF.